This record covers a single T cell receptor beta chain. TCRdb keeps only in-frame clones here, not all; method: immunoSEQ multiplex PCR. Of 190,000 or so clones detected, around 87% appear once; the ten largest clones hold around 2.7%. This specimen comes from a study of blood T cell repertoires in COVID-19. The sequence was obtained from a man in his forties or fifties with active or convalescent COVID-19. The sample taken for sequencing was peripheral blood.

The CDR3 DNA reads TGTGCCAGCAGCCAAGTCGCGGCCCCCTTAACTAGCATTCAGTACTTC. The encoded protein is CASSQVAAPLTSIQYF. The chain links TRBV3-1 (or the pseudogene TRBV3-2) to TRBJ2-4; D perhaps matches TRBD2 (5 bases). CDR3 length: 16 amino acids. Germline V gene data show CDR1 as LGHDT and CDR2 as YNNKEL (reference sequence). Trimming took off 1 base at V and 9 bases at J, with 19 bases between the two ends.